This TCR beta chain was identified during a study of blood T cell repertoires in COVID-19. This CDR3 has 13 residues. The germline V gene has CDR1 MNHEY and CDR2 SVGAGI. Unmatched junction bases numbered 6, after V lost 4 bases and J lost 8 bases. Authors' processing steps: Nucleated cell number was recorded as an estimate derived from reference gene primer amplification. Data came from immunoSEQ multiplex PCR; TCRdb stores just in-frame clones and leaves some out. The DNA gave D and trimming, while V, J and clone size come from that table. The table includes about 97,000 clones, roughly 86% detected once.

Sequenced input: peripheral blood. This TCR was sampled from a human donor in a cohort sampled during active COVID-19. V gene TRBV6-5 combines with J gene TRBJ1-2, with 8 bases fitting TRBD1. The CDR3 nucleotides read TGTGCCAGCAGTTTCCGACAGGGGCGAGGCTACACCTTC. This encodes CASSFRQGRGYTF.